The 4 T cell receptor beta chains presented below share a single source sample, sequenced in a study of blood T cell repertoires in COVID-19 (dated by TCRdb to the early 2020s). Library construction relied on the immunoSEQ multiplex PCR assay. TCRdb re-hosts the immuneACCESS table, in-frame sequences only. Its copies lack some clones; in the studies checked, an unresolved V gene accounts for under half of them, and the cause for the rest is not known. This sample comprises tens of thousands of clones, 86% of them detected only once. Of the sample, less than 9.5% falls within the top ten clones. Source material: peripheral blood. The receptors shown here come from a man aged 60-69 years with acute or convalescent COVID-19.

The V and J genes are TRBV13 and TRBJ2-3, with TRBD2 matching over 7 bases. Losses at the gene ends were 3 bases for V and 9 bases for J; bases not matched to a gene: 6. The CDR3 is made up of 13 amino acids. Germline V gene sequence: CDR1 PRHDT, CDR2 FYEKMQ (reference sequence). CDR3 in amino acids: CASSLGRGWTQYF. In nucleotides, the CDR3 is TGTGCCAGCAGCTTGGGGCGGGGGTGGACGCAGTATTTT. The whole variable domain, filled in from reference TRBV13 and TRBJ2-3, reads AAGVIQSPRHLIKEKRETATLKCYPIPRHDTVYWYQQGPGQDPQFLISFYEKMQSDKGSIPDRFSAQQFSDYHSELNMSSLELGDSALYFCASSLGRGWTQYFGPGTRLTVL.

The chain has TRBV11-3 and TRBJ1-3, with D maybe TRBD1 (6 bases). Trimming pared 2 bases from V and 4 bases from J, leaving 12 bases between. The CDR3 is 15 residues long. The germline V gene encodes CDR1 SGHNT and CDR2 YENEEA. The CDR3 loop reads CASSLSAGDGNTIYF. The CDR3 coding sequence is TGTGCCAGCAGCTTATCTGCAGGGGACGGAAACACCATATATTTT.

The chain is built from TRBV11-2 and TRBJ2-5, with D possibly TRBD2 on 6 matching bases. Germline V CDR1 and CDR2: SGHAT, FQNNGV. The germline V and J ends were trimmed by 5 bases and 3 bases, with 16 bases remaining between them. The CDR3 sequence is 15 residues long. The CDR3 region has the DNA TGTGCCAGCAGCCGGGGGTTGCGGGGAGAAGAGACCCAGTACTTC. It is translated as CASSRGLRGEETQYF.

V is TRBV19 and J is TRBJ1-1, with D possibly being TRBD1 (5 bases). V lost 7 bases to trimming and J lost 1 base, with 10 bases between them. The CDR3 runs to 13 residues. Germline V CDR1 and CDR2: LNHDA, SQIVND (reference sequence). The CDR3 DNA reads as TGTGCCAGTAAATTTGGGGCGAACACTGAAGCTTTCTTT. Translated, it gives CASKFGANTEAFF.